These 22 T cell receptor beta chains were sequenced from one sample in a study of T cell repertoires in cytomegalovirus infection. No antigen has been assigned to these receptors. One entry per CDR3 protein results from TCRdb running MiXCR on the reads. This table has fewer than 65,000 distinct CDR3 sequences, around 20% appearing once. Specimen: CD8+ T cells from cultured PBMCs, collected from culture after CMV antigen stimulation. These receptors all come from a human donor in good health (CMV status not recorded). Some clones in this sample may be carry-over from other donors' samples.

The V call is TRBV7-2, the J call TRBJ2-7; 9 bases are a match to TRBD1. Germline V gene sequence: CDR1 SGHTA, CDR2 FQGNSA. The trim removed 1 base at V and 0 bases at J, leaving 7 bases unmatched. The CDR3 spans 17 residues. The CDR3 loop reads CASSLGNRGPSSYEQYF. The CDR3 DNA reads TGTGCCAGCAGCTTAGGAAACAGGGGGCCGAGCTCCTACGAGCAGTACTTC.

The rearrangement uses TRBV6-1 and TRBJ2-7; a weak D match, TRBD1 (6 bases). Looked up from germline, CDR1 is MNHNS and CDR2 is SASEGT. The length of the CDR3 is 13 residues. Trimming cost V 8 bases and J 4 bases, with 15 bases left between them. The CDR3 protein is CASCYQQGYEQYF. The CDR3 DNA reads TGTGCCAGCTGTTATCAACAGGGATACGAGCAGTACTTC.

This clonotype came up once. The chain uses TRBV7-8 and TRBJ2-3; perhaps TRBD2 as D (6 bases). This CDR3 is built from 15 residues. Trimming removed 7 bases at V and 4 bases at J, with 18 bases between. Germline loops: CDR1 SGHVS, CDR2 FQNEAQ. The CDR3 sequence: CASIPGGLIPDTQYF. The CDR3 DNA is TGTGCCAGCATCCCCGGGGGATTAATCCCAGATACGCAGTATTTT.

This clonotype was picked up many times. The chain couples TRBV6-1 to TRBJ2-7; maybe TRBD2 (6 bases). Germline CDR1 MNHNS, CDR2 SASEGT. V shed 6 bases and J shed 3 bases, with 12 bases lying between them. The CDR3 sequence is 13 residues long. Written as DNA, the CDR3 is TGTGCCAGCAGCCCTCGGGAGCTCTACGAGCAGTACTTC. Translating it yields CASSPRELYEQYF.

A few counts support this clonotype. V usage is TRBV5-6 and J usage is TRBJ1-1; a weak D match, TRBD1 (6 bases). Germline V lookup: CDR1 SGHDT, CDR2 YYEEEE. V was cut by 6 bases and J by 2 bases, with 14 bases left in between. The CDR3 runs 14 residues. This CDR3 reads CASTVDSYNTEAFF. The CDR3 coding sequence is TGTGCCAGCACAGTGGACAGCTATAACACTGAAGCTTTCTTT.

The V gene is TRBV7-8, the J gene TRBJ2-3; possible D gene TRBD1, 6 bases. V was clipped by 8 bases and J by 4 bases, with 22 bases between them. Looked up from germline, CDR1 is SGHVS and CDR2 is FQNEAQ. The CDR3 is made up of 16 amino acids. Here the CDR3 DNA reads TGTGCCAGCTCCCCCCCGGCCGGACAGCCCCCAGATACGCAGTATTTT. It specifies CASSPPAGQPPDTQYF. Using reference TRBV7-8 and TRBJ2-3 for the parts outside the CDR3, the full variable domain is GAGVSQSPRYKVAKRGQDVALRCDPISGHVSLFWYQQALGQGPEFLTYFQNEAQLDKSGLPSDRFFAERPEGSVSTLKIQRTQQEDSAVYLCASSPPAGQPPDTQYFGPGTRLTVL.

This clonotype was observed a few times. The chain combines TRBV12-3 or TRBV12-4 with TRBJ2-5; 12 bases map to TRBD2. The ends lost 1 base at V and 5 bases at J; junction bases unmatched: 5. The CDR3 is 16 amino acids. This chain's CDR3 is CASSLGTSGIGETQYF. The CDR3 DNA sequence: TGTGCCAGCAGTTTAGGGACTAGCGGGATTGGGGAGACCCAGTACTTC.

This clonotype was counted only a few times. The V call is TRBV12-3 or TRBV12-4, the J call TRBJ2-1; D gene unclear. Trimming removed 5 bases from V and 6 bases from J, with 14 bases in between. This CDR3 spans 14 amino acids. CDR3 coding DNA: TGTGCCAGCAGTGGACCCCCTCGGCCCAATGAGCAGTTCTTC. Its protein is CASSGPPRPNEQFF.

This sequence joins TRBV7-2 and TRBJ1-1; possibly TRBD1 for D (5 bases). The V gene's germline CDR1 is SGHTA and CDR2 FQGNSA. Trimming took 3 bases from V and 0 from J, leaving 14 bases between them. This CDR3 comprises 16 residues. CDR3: CASSLGRRRMNTEAFF. The CDR3 DNA reads TGTGCCAGCAGCTTGGGACGGAGGAGGATGAACACTGAAGCTTTCTTT.

The chain has TRBV7-6 and TRBJ2-5; 9 positions agree with TRBD2. This CDR3 contains 15 residues. Trimming cost V 2 bases and J 2 bases; bases outside gene matches: 3. Germline lookup yields CDR1 SGHVS and CDR2 FNYEAQ. The chain's CDR3 is CASSLYLAGQETQYF. DNA for the CDR3: TGTGCCAGCAGCTTATACCTAGCGGGGCAAGAGACCCAGTACTTC. Full variable domain (outside the CDR3, taken from reference TRBV7-6 and TRBJ2-5): GAGVSQSPRYKVTKRGQDVALRCDPISGHVSLYWYRQALGQGPEFLTYFNYEAQQDKSGLPNDRFSAERPEGSISTLTIQRTEQRDSAMYRCASSLYLAGQETQYFGPGTRLLVL.

This clonotype showed up just a few times. This rearrangement joins TRBV11-2 to TRBJ2-1, with 11 bases lining up with TRBD2. The CDR3 extends over 14 amino acids. Trimming at V came to 6 bases and at J to 8 bases, leaving 6 bases not matched to a gene. The germline V gene has CDR1 SGHAT and CDR2 FQNNGV. This CDR3 reads CASSLSGRAHEQFF. Written as DNA, the CDR3 is TGTGCCAGCAGTCTTAGCGGGAGGGCCCATGAGCAGTTCTTC.

The rearrangement links TRBV7-6 to TRBJ2-1; D gene ambiguous. Germline V gives CDR1 SGHVS, CDR2 FNYEAQ. Trimming left V 3 bases short and J 0 bases short, with 12 bases between. The CDR3 consists of 16 residues. CDR3 protein: CASSFNGLSSYNEQFF. The CDR3 nucleotides read TGTGCCAGCAGCTTTAATGGGTTAAGCTCCTACAATGAGCAGTTCTTC. Full variable domain (outside the CDR3, taken from reference TRBV7-6 and TRBJ2-1): GAGVSQSPRYKVTKRGQDVALRCDPISGHVSLYWYRQALGQGPEFLTYFNYEAQQDKSGLPNDRFSAERPEGSISTLTIQRTEQRDSAMYRCASSFNGLSSYNEQFFGPGTRLTVL.

The chain combines TRBV6-5 with TRBJ2-1, with a possible D match to TRBD1 (6 bases). Looked up from germline, CDR1 is MNHEY and CDR2 is SVGAGI. The CDR3 spans 15 residues. V was cut by 7 bases and J by 3 bases, with 16 bases left in between. The CDR3 loop is CASMLQGADYNEQFF. The CDR3, as DNA: TGTGCCAGCATGTTACAGGGCGCTGACTACAATGAGCAGTTCTTC.

This clonotype was observed a handful of times. The gene calls are TRBV6-4 and TRBJ2-1; 10 bases match TRBD2. The CDR3 sequence is 15 residues long. Losses at the gene ends were 3 bases for V and 10 bases for J; bases not matched to a gene: 9. Germline V gene lookup returns CDR1 MRHNA and CDR2 SNTAGT. CDR3: CASSERLAGASEQFF. Written as DNA, the CDR3 is TGTGCCAGCAGTGAACGGCTAGCGGGGGCGTCGGAGCAGTTCTTC.

This clonotype was detected only a few times. The chain couples TRBV9 to TRBJ1-1; possibly TRBD1 for D (6 bases). The CDR3 loop spans 18 amino acids. In germline, CDR1 is SGDLS, CDR2 YYNGEE. V lost 3 bases and J 0 bases, leaving 21 bases between the germline ends. CDR3 DNA: TGTGCCAGCAGCGACCCCATCGAAGGGGGGACTATGAACACTGAAGCTTTCTTT. Protein product: CASSDPIEGGTMNTEAFF.

This clonotype turned up a few times. This sequence joins TRBV11-1 and TRBJ2-7; TRBD2 aligns across 10 bases. Trimming removed 1 base from V and 3 bases from J; junction bases left unmatched: 3. Germline CDR1 is SGHAT and CDR2 is FQDESV (reference sequence). This CDR3 contains 15 residues. The CDR3 protein is CASSLVASGSYEQYF. CDR3 in DNA: TGTGCCAGCAGCTTAGTGGCTAGCGGGAGCTACGAGCAGTACTTC.

This clonotype came up a few times. The genes are TRBV7-2 and TRBJ2-1; possible D gene TRBD1, 5 bases. The length of the CDR3 is 14 residues. Germline CDR1 SGHTA, CDR2 FQGNSA. Trimming took 4 bases from V and 6 from J, leaving 13 bases between them. In DNA form, the CDR3 reads TGTGCCAGCAGCTCAAGAGCAGGGTTCAATGAGCAGTTCTTC. Its translation is CASSSRAGFNEQFF.

The J gene is TRBJ2-5, the V gene TRBV20-1; D ambiguous. CDR1 and CDR2 (germline): DFQATT, SNEGSKA (reference sequence). Trimming shortened V by 6 bases and J by 0 bases, and 11 bases separated the two germline ends. The CDR3 is 13 amino acids. CDR3 sequence: CSAGNRNQETQYF. For the CDR3, the DNA is TGCAGTGCAGGGAACAGAAACCAAGAGACCCAGTACTTC.

J is TRBJ2-5 and V is TRBV4-1; weak D call: TRBD1 (6 bases). Trimming removed 4 bases from V and 4 bases from J, with 19 bases in between. CDR3 length: 16 residues. Germline V lookup: CDR1 MGHRA, CDR2 YSYEKL. The CDR3 protein is CASSPEGTGTPETQYF. CDR3 DNA sequence: TGCGCCAGCAGCCCCGAGGGTACCGGGACACCAGAGACCCAGTACTTC.

Only a few counts were recorded for this clonotype. The V gene is TRBV7-7, the J gene TRBJ2-5; D unclear. Germline V gene lookup returns CDR1 SSHAT and CDR2 FNYEAQ (reference sequence). Trimming left V 2 bases short and J 2 bases short, with 12 bases between. The CDR3 is made up of 15 amino acids. CDR3 region: CASSLYRRAQETQYF. Here the CDR3 DNA reads TGTGCCAGCAGCTTATACCGACGGGCTCAAGAGACCCAGTACTTC.

This clonotype was detected only a few times. The V gene is TRBV20-1, the J gene TRBJ1-2; D gene ambiguous. CDR1 DFQATT and CDR2 SNEGSKA come from the germline V gene (reference sequence). V gave up 0 bases and J gave up 8 bases, with 10 bases separating them. The CDR3 covers 12 residues. The CDR3 spells CSARDSAGGYTF. In DNA form, the CDR3 reads TGCAGTGCTAGAGATTCTGCCGGGGGCTACACCTTC.

The chain carries TRBV7-6 and TRBJ2-3; 10 nucleotides agree with TRBD1. Germline values: CDR1 SGHVS, CDR2 FNYEAQ. This CDR3 has 15 amino acids. V lost 4 bases, J lost 4 bases, and 5 bases stayed unmatched. CDR3 amino acids: CASSSRTGGADTQYF. CDR3 DNA: TGTGCCAGCAGCTCCCGGACAGGGGGGGCAGATACGCAGTATTTT. Variable domain in full (rest from reference TRBV7-6 and TRBJ2-3): GAGVSQSPRYKVTKRGQDVALRCDPISGHVSLYWYRQALGQGPEFLTYFNYEAQQDKSGLPNDRFSAERPEGSISTLTIQRTEQRDSAMYRCASSSRTGGADTQYFGPGTRLTVL.